The clone carrying this T cell receptor (beta chain) came up many times. Its target is unknown. The data were taken from a study of T-cell reconstitution after alpha-beta-depleted transplantation in children. General observations from the study: Expanded graft clones numbering several hundred reportedly gave rise to alpha-beta T cells about two months after transplant. Newly made T cells mostly supplied T-cell counts and diversity one year after transplant.

The CDR3 sequence is 13 residues long. V was trimmed by 4 bases and J by 3 bases, leaving 10 bases between them. Germline V gives CDR1 DFQATT, CDR2 SNEGSKA (reference sequence). Unique molecular identifiers were used in preparing the TCRbeta library. One entry per CDR3 protein results from TCRdb running MiXCR on the PCR reads. The table has some 150,000 distinct CDR3 sequences, 8% to 10% seen once. The TCR originated in a female patient aged 2-15 years who had a stem cell transplant for congenital amegakaryocytic thrombocytopenia, so the T cells may come from the graft donor. This sample comprised PBMCs, mostly from graft donor cells, obtained 180 days after TCRalphabeta/CD19-depleted stem cell transplant. The chain carries TRBV20-1 and TRBJ2-1; D not certain. The CDR3 spells CSAILLNYNEQFF. The CDR3, as DNA: TGCAGTGCTATCCTACTAAACTACAATGAGCAGTTCTTC.